The clone carrying this T cell receptor (beta chain) came up once. This record comes from a study of shared clonotypes between healthy human individuals. From germline, CDR1 is SGHTS and CDR2 YDEGEE. Trimming shortened V by 8 bases and J by 5 bases, and 20 bases separated the two germline ends. This CDR3 region has 15 residues. Assay: immunoSEQ multiplex PCR; the TCRdb copy retains only in-frame clones and omits some. The sample includes some 1 million clones, approximately 72% of them seen just once. V and J are TRBV5-8 and TRBJ1-5; TRBD1 is a possible D gene (5 bases). The receptor's source is a man aged 18 to 35 in good health. The material sequenced was memory CD4+ T cells sorted from blood. The subset: CD45RA-negative fraction. The CDR3 sequence is CASTGGIKADQPQHF. As DNA, the CDR3 is TGTGCCAGTACCGGGGGGATTAAGGCGGATCAGCCCCAGCATTTT.